A selection of T cell receptor beta chains follows, all from one sample in a study of a mutant IDH1 vaccine in newly diagnosed glioma. TCRdb keeps only in-frame clones here, not all; method: immunoSEQ multiplex PCR. The sample shows tens of thousands of clones, approximately 79% of them seen only once. The antigens for these receptors are not known. Source: PBMCs, taken from a glioma patient whose treatment included an IDH1 peptide vaccine. The source of these receptors is a man in his forties with glioma. Each CDR3 is given with its conserved first and last residue.

TRBJ1-1 | TRBV6-5 | CASRVQMNTEAFF
TRBJ2-3 | TRBV5-1 | CASSPHTDTQYF
TRBJ1-5 | TRBV18 | CASSPPQGPQHF
TRBJ2-3 | TRBV13 | CASSFSPLTSGITDTQYF
TRBJ2-2 | TRBV19 | CASSILAGGGGELFF
TRBJ2-2 | TRBV5-5 | CASRLADPTVNTGELFF
TRBJ2-3 | TRBV6-1 | CASSGRGITQYF
TRBJ1-2 | TRBV5-6 | CASTSAFAYGYTF
TRBJ2-5 | TRBV7-8 | CASSLVASGLQETQYF
TRBJ2-1 | TRBV28 | CASSLEWRPLNEQFF
TRBJ1-5 | TRBV27 | CASSLAGPDQPQHF
TRBJ1-1 | TRBV11-3 | CASSLESGNTEAFF
TRBJ2-1 | TRBV25-1 | CASSELRGNEQFF
TRBJ1-6 | TRBV2 | CASSEFRGQGNSPLHF
TRBJ2-7 | TRBV11-2 | CASSDARSYEQYF
TRBJ2-7 | TRBV15 | CATSRDLYEQYF
TRBJ2-1 | TRBV9 | CASSVERDPREQFF
TRBJ2-5 | TRBV5-1 | CASSKAPGQETQYF
TRBJ1-2 | TRBV5-1 | CASSFPGHYGYTF
TRBJ2-7 | TRBV2 | CASSETGVASYEQYF
TRBJ2-5 | TRBV5-1 | CASSYSGTSGRAWQGETQYF
TRBJ2-1 | TRBV15 | CATSRNSGGYNEQFF
TRBJ1-2 | TRBV9 | CASSARRGTHGGYTF
TRBJ2-1 | TRBV5-4 | CASSRGVDTEQFF
TRBJ2-7 | TRBV4-1 | CASSQVVINYEQYF
TRBJ2-1 | TRBV5-6 | CASTGHSSYNEQFF
TRBJ2-7 | TRBV10-2 | CASSSGTGVYEQYF
TRBJ2-1 | TRBV19 | CASSIAPAGGGNEQFF
TRBJ1-2 | TRBV19 | CASSPQDRGDYGYTF
TRBJ2-3 | TRBV7-9 | CASSFGSQGSTDTQYF
TRBJ2-3 | TRBV7-9 | CASSLAAKLASDTQYF
TRBJ1-1 | TRBV7-8 | CASSSEGLSDRDDTEAFF
TRBJ2-5 | TRBV5-6 | CASSLTGAGETQYF
TRBJ1-5 | TRBV7-6 | CASSLRPGLTNQPQHF
TRBJ1-1 | TRBV9 | CASSVETEAFF
TRBJ2-2 | TRBV7-9 | CASSLSQGALGTGELFF
TRBJ2-3 | TRBV9 | CASSVGVTDTQYF
TRBJ2-1 | TRBV6-7 | CASSYSDDRVDNEQFF
TRBJ1-2 | TRBV29-1 | CSVGDGNYGYTF
TRBJ1-2 | TRBV6-5 | CASSYSGLGYTF
TRBJ2-2 | TRBV5-1 | CASSLRGHDLTGELFF
TRBJ2-1 | TRBV10-3 | CAISESMTSGNNEQFF
TRBJ2-1 | TRBV4-3 | CASSQADRREQFF
TRBJ1-1 | TRBV27 | CASRWGAEAFF
TRBJ2-1 | TRBV6-5 | CASSPTYNSYNEQFF
TRBJ1-4 | TRBV6-5 | CASSTDTWGEKLFF
TRBJ1-2 | TRBV19 | CASSQGAGELFYGYTF
TRBJ2-3 | TRBV5-5 | CASSLAAGYTDTQYF
TRBJ1-6 | TRBV25-1 | CASSDQGRAGSPLHF
TRBJ2-3 | TRBV5-5 | CASSPLRGDPTDTQYF
TRBJ2-1 | TRBV10-1 | CASSEWASGKNEQFF
TRBJ1-1 | TRBV7-9 | CASSFTPPRQGASTEAFF
TRBJ2-1 | TRBV4-1 | CASSQPDRFSSNEQFF
TRBJ1-2 | TRBV15 | CATSRDSDGFYGYTF
TRBJ2-2 | TRBV6-6 | CASSYQDRAGELFF
TRBJ2-7 | TRBV5-6 | CASSPQGDEQYF